This TCR beta chain was captured by sequencing in a study of T cells in Graves' hyperthyroidism and ophthalmopathy (dated by TCRdb to between 2018 and 2020). About the investigation overall: Peripheral blood samples were taken at initial diagnosis, before any treatment was given. The paper describes TCR Vbeta CDR3 sequencing of 135 peripheral blood samples, made up of around 41 ophthalmopathy patients, 70 to 80 hyperthyroidism patients and roughly 17 progressor patients. After sampling, hyperthyroidism patients received methimazole starting at 30 mg daily, and ophthalmopathy patients received high-dose intravenous methylprednisolone. A discovery cohort of about a hundred patients, about 40 with Graves' ophthalmopathy and 57 with stable Graves' hyperthyroidism, was used to find distinguishing TCR V-J signatures. In six Graves' hyperthyroidism patients, the study also compared T-cell repertoires from thyroid tissue with T-cell repertoires from blood. An independent validation cohort of around 19 hyperthyroidism patients and about 16 patients who later progressed to ophthalmopathy tested prospective prediction of ophthalmopathy. The approximately 100 discovery patients were divided at random into training and test sets in a 7:3 ratio.

What the work shows at the level of the full study, not this receptor alone: Most expanded thyroid clonotypes (frequency above 0.001) were also detected in blood, suggesting blood repertoires may reflect thyroid immune responses. In validation, progression to ophthalmopathy was predicted by the model with nearly 71% sensitivity and 72% to 80% specificity, a median of about 6.4 months before onset. In cross-validation, a model built on a 13 V-J signature told ophthalmopathy apart from stable hyperthyroidism with just under 90% sensitivity and around 84% specificity, and in testing the same model reached 80%/75%. Sample size was not statistically predetermined, and blinding of investigators to group allocation was not performed.

Note on this clonotype: No antigen is known for it. Base qualities are not at hand, and no much larger clone is one base apart.

Amplification of TCR beta CDR3 regions was carried out from RNA transcripts. For the first round of RT-PCR on the TCR CDR3, the HTBI primer set was used together with the Qiagen OneStep RT-PCR kit. A second multiplex PCR round built the libraries, followed by size selection and purification. Sequencing of the libraries was done on an Illumina HiSeq2000 using paired-end 100 bp reads. In the authors' own workflow: SOAPnuke was used to process the raw data, with reads discarded if the reads contained adapters or uncalled bases, had a mean Phred below 15, or lacked an exact constant-primer or identifier match. High-quality paired reads were merged with COPE v1.2.5, and unique nucleotide sequences were defined as clonotypes. Clonotypes were aligned to IMGT TRBV, TRBD and TRBJ reference segments using MiTCR v1.1. The analysis was restricted to V-J combinations with a frequency above 0.0001, which together covered just over 98% of the repertoires. The TCS score was defined as the ratio of F50 (clonal expansion) to E x V (chaos), calculated using BLOSUM62-based TCRdist between CDR3 peptides within each V-J. Welch's t-statistics and random forest reduced fewer than 600 V-J features to 13, which were used in a naive Bayes classifier (R e1071). Starting from the raw public reads, TCRdb applied fastp trimming at Q25, assembled clones with MiXCR and retained in-frame beta chains. Every CDR3 protein is listed once, alongside the most common genes and DNA of its rows. These V and J calls derive from TCRdb rather than the authors' analysis. Across this sample there are around 600,000 distinct CDR3 sequences, with around 14% seen only once. Together, the top ten hold roughly 7.7% of the sample.

Moderately to severely active disease, a Clinical Activity Score of at least 3, a NOSPECS grade of at least 4, and a duration under 3 months were present in ophthalmopathy patients. The study excluded patients with uncontrolled infections, other autoimmune diseases, pregnancy or lactation. Diagnoses were established on the basis of clinical symptoms, serum thyroxine and TRAb, thyroid ultrasound, and orbital computed tomography. PBMCs were separated from roughly 9.6 ml of fresh peripheral blood using Ficoll-Paque density gradient centrifugation. Total RNA was extracted using Trizol reagent, and RNA quality was assessed on an Agilent 2100 Bioanalyzer. The receptor's source is a woman under 30 with Graves' ophthalmopathy. The sample taken for sequencing was blood.

The DNA sequence reads TGCAGTGCTAGACCCCTAGCGTCGTCCTACAATGAGCAGTTCTTC. This translates into CSARPLASSYNEQFF. The chain is encoded by TRBV20-1 joined to TRBJ2-1, with TRBD2 as a weak D call on 6 bases. Deletion took 2 bases off V and 1 base off J, with a span of 12 bases between the germline ends. Sequences DFQATT (CDR1) and SNEGSKA (CDR2) are obtained from the germline V gene (reference sequence). The CDR3 runs 15 amino acids, cysteine and phenylalanine included. Only the CDR3 region is kept as DNA, spanning 45 bases read in frame from base 1.